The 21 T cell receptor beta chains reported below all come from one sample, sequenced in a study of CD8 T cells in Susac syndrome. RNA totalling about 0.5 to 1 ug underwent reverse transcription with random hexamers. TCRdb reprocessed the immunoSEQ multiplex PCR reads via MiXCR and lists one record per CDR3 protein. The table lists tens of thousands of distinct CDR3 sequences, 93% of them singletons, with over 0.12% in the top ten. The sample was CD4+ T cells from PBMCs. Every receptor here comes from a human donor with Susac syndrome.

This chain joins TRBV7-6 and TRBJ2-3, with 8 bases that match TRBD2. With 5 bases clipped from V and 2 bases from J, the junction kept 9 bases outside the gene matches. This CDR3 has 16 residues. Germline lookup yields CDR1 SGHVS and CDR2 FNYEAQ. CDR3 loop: CASSPWTGGPTDTQYF. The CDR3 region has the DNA TGTGCCAGCAGCCCTTGGACGGGGGGGCCCACAGATACGCAGTATTTT.

The CDR3 protein is CASSLQAGARLQETQYF. The CDR3 coding sequence is TGTGCCAGCAGCTTACAAGCGGGGGCCCGGCTCCAAGAGACCCAGTACTTC. The chain has TRBV7-8 and TRBJ2-5; 8 bases fit TRBD2. Germline CDR1 is SGHVS and CDR2 is FQNEAQ. The CDR3 consists of 17 residues. With 2 bases clipped from V and 1 base from J, the junction kept 9 bases outside the gene matches. Supplemented by reference TRBV7-8 and TRBJ2-5, the full variable domain reads GAGVSQSPRYKVAKRGQDVALRCDPISGHVSLFWYQQALGQGPEFLTYFQNEAQLDKSGLPSDRFFAERPEGSVSTLKIQRTQQEDSAVYLCASSLQAGARLQETQYFGPGTRLLVL.

The DNA of the CDR3 is TGCAGCGTTGATGAGTCAGGGGCTAATGAAAAACTGTTTTTT. Residues: CSVDESGANEKLFF. The chain links TRBV29-1 to TRBJ1-4; possibly TRBD1 for D (6 bases). The germline gives CDR1 SQVTM, CDR2 ANQGSEA. The ends were cut back, 3 bases at V and 3 bases at J, with 11 bases in the middle. The CDR3 spans 14 residues.

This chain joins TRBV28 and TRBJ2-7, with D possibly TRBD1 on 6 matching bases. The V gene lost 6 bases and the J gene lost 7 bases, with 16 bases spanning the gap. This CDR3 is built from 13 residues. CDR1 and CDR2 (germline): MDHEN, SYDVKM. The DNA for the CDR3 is TGTGCCAGCAGGGAGGTAGGGGGACGGGAGCAGTACTTC. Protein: CASREVGGREQYF.

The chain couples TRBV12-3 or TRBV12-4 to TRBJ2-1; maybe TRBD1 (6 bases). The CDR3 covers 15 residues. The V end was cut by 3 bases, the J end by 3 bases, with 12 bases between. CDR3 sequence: CASSFRQVGYNEQFF. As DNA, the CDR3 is TGTGCCAGCAGTTTCAGACAGGTGGGCTACAATGAGCAGTTCTTC.

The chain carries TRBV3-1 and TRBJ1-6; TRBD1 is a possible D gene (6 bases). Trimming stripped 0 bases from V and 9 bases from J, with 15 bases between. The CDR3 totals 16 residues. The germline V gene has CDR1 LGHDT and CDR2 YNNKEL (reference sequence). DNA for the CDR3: TGTGCCAGCAGCCAAGAGGCGGGGGGCGGTTTTTCACCCCTCCACTTT. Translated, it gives CASSQEAGGGFSPLHF.

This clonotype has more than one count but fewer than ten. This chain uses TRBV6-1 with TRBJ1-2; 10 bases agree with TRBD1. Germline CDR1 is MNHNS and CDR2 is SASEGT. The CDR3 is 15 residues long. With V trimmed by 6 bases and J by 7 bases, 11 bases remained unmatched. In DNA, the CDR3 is TGTGCCAGCAGCGTTTCGGGACAGGGGATTCGTGGCTACACCTTC. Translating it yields CASSVSGQGIRGYTF.

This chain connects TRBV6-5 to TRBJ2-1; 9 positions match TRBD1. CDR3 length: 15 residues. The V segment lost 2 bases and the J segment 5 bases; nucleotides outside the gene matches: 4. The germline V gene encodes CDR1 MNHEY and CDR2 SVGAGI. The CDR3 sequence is CASSYLGTGNNEQFF. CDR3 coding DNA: TGTGCCAGCAGTTACCTCGGGACAGGGAACAATGAGCAGTTCTTC.

DNA for the CDR3: TGTGCCAGCACCAGCGTGGCGGGGGGGTCAGATACGCAGTATTTT. Translation: CASTSVAGGSDTQYF. This chain links TRBV4-2 with TRBJ2-3, with TRBD2 identical over 9 bases. This CDR3 spans 15 amino acids. The J segment lost 4 bases and the V segment lost 7 bases, leaving 9 bases of the junction unmatched. CDR1 is LGHNA and CDR2 is YNFKEQ in the germline V gene.

This CDR3 reads CASSPQGPEQYF. DNA of the CDR3: TGCGCCAGCAGCCCACAGGGGCCCGAGCAGTACTTC. The rearrangement uses TRBV5-1 and TRBJ2-7; 7 bases are shared with TRBD1. With V trimmed by 4 bases and J by 6 bases, 4 bases remained unmatched. This CDR3 spans 12 amino acids. Germline V CDR1 and CDR2: SGHRS, YFSETQ.

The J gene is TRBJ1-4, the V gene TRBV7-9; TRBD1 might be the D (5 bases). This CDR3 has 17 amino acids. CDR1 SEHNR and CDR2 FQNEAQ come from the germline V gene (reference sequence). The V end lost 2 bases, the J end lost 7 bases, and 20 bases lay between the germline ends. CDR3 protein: CASSLIFVRDGAEKLFF. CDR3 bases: TGTGCCAGCAGCTTAATTTTCGTCAGGGATGGTGCTGAAAAACTGTTTTTT.

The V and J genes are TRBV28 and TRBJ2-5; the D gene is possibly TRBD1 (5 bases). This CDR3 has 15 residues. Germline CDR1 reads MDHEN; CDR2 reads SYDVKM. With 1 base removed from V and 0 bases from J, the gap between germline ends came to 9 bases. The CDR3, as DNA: TGTGCCAGCAGTTTATCCCAGGGAAACCAAGAGACCCAGTACTTC. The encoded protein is CASSLSQGNQETQYF. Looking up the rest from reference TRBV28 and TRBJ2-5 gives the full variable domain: DVKVTQSSRYLVKRTGEKVFLECVQDMDHENMFWYRQDPGLGLRLIYFSYDVKMKEKGDIPEGYSVSREKKERFSLILESASTNQTSMYLCASSLSQGNQETQYFGPGTRLLVL.

CDR3 DNA sequence: TGTGCCAGCAGTGAATTAACAGACACAGATACGCAGTATTTT. It yields the protein CASSELTDTDTQYF. The chain is built from TRBV25-1 and TRBJ2-3, with D uncertain. This CDR3 is 14 amino acids long. The V end was cut by 1 base, the J end by 2 bases, with 7 bases between. Germline values: CDR1 MGHDK, CDR2 SYGVNS.

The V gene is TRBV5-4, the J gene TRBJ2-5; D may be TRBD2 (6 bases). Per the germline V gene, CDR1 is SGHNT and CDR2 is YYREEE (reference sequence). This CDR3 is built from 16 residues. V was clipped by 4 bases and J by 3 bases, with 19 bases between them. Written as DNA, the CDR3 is TGTGCCAGCAGCGATCCGGGGGATGAGGCGGAAGAGACCCAGTACTTC. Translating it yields CASSDPGDEAEETQYF.

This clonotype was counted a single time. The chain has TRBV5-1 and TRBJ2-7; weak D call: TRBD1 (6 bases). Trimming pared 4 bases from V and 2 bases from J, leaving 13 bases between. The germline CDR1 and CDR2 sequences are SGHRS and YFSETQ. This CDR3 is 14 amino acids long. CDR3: CASSEVQGTYEQYF. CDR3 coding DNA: TGCGCCAGCAGCGAGGTCCAGGGGACCTACGAGCAGTACTTC.

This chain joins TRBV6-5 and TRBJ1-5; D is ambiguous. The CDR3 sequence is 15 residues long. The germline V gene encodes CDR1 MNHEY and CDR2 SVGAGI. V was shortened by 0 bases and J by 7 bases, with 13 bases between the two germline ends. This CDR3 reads CASSYSIPKGQPQHF. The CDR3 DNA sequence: TGTGCCAGCAGTTACTCGATACCTAAGGGACAGCCCCAGCATTTT.

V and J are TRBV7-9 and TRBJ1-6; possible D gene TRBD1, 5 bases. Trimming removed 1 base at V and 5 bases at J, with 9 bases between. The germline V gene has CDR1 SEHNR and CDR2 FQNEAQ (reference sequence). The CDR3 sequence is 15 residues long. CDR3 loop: CASSLGQLNNSPLHF. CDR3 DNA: TGTGCCAGCAGCTTAGGACAGTTAAATAATTCACCCCTCCACTTT.

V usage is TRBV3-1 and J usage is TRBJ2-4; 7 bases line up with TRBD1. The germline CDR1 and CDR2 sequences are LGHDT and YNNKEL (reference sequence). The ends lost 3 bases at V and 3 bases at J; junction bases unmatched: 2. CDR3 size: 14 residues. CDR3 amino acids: CASSQTGIKNIQYF. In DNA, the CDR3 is TGTGCCAGCAGCCAGACAGGGATCAAAAACATTCAGTACTTC.

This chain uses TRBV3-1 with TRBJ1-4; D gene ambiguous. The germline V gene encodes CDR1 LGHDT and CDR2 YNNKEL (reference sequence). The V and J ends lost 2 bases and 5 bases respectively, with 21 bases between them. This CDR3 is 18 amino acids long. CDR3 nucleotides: TGTGCCAGCAGCCAAAGATGGAACAGACCCCCTTCAAATGAAAAACTGTTTTTT. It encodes CASSQRWNRPPSNEKLFF.

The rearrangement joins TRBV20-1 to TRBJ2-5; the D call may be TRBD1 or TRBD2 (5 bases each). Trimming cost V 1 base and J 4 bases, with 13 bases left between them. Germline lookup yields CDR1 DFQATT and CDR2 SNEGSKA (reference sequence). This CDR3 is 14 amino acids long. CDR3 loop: CSARAGTGTETQYF. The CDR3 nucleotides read TGCAGTGCTAGAGCGGGAACCGGGACAGAGACCCAGTACTTC.

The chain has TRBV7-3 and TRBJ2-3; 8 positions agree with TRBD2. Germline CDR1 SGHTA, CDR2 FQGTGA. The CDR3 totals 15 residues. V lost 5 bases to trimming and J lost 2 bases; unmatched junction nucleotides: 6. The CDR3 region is CASSPKRGHTDTQYF. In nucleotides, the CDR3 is TGTGCCAGCAGCCCCAAGCGGGGGCACACAGATACGCAGTATTTT.